The 3 T cell receptor beta chains listed next were all sequenced from one sample in a study of blood T cell repertoires in COVID-19. The data were produced by immunoSEQ multiplex PCR, yet TCRdb's version contains in-frame clones alone and is incomplete. The table shows 90,000 or so clones, with 89% occurring only once. The sample comprised peripheral blood. These receptors all come from a woman older than 75 with active COVID-19.

This rearrangement joins TRBV27 to TRBJ2-7; TRBD2 agrees at 7 bases. Germline trimming cut 2 bases from V and 5 bases from J; bases unmatched to any gene: 12. The V gene's germline CDR1 is MNHEY and CDR2 SMNVEV (reference sequence). This CDR3 is built from 16 residues. The CDR3 reads CASSLEGRGLWNEQYF. The CDR3 DNA is TGTGCCAGCAGTTTAGAGGGGAGGGGACTCTGGAACGAGCAGTACTTC.

This sequence joins TRBV20-1 and TRBJ2-3; TRBD2 aligns across 7 bases. The CDR3 covers 10 residues. After removal of 3 bases from V and 13 bases from J, the junction contained 4 bases not matched to a gene. Germline V gives CDR1 DFQATT, CDR2 SNEGSKA (reference sequence). CDR3 bases: TGCAGTGCTAGTCGGACTAGGGAGTATTTT. Protein sequence: CSASRTREYF.

This chain uses TRBV29-1 with TRBJ2-5, with a weak D call TRBD1 (6 bases). V lost 7 bases, J lost 7 bases, and 19 bases lay in between. The CDR3 loop spans 13 amino acids. Germline assignment: CDR1 SQVTM and CDR2 ANQGSEA. CDR3 bases: TGCAGCGCAGAAGGACAGTCCACAGGGACCCAGTACTTC. Translated: CSAEGQSTGTQYF.